The 21 T cell receptor beta chains presented below share a single source sample, sequenced in a study of cytomegalovirus exposure and HLA in healthy donors. PCR used 60 Vbeta primers and 13 Jbeta primers. Assay: immunoSEQ multiplex PCR; the TCRdb copy retains only in-frame clones and omits some. The sample comprises tens of thousands of clones, 65% to 85% of which are singletons, and 4.9% rests with the top ten. Sequences were obtained from PBMCs. Every receptor here comes from a man aged 55 to 70 in good health and CMV-seropositive.

As concerns this clone: At one boundary the junction diverges from the germline segment, which might be a read error. The chain uses TRBV9 and TRBJ2-5, with 8 bases matching TRBD2. The CDR3 is 16 amino acids. Per the germline V gene, CDR1 is SGDLS and CDR2 is YYNGEE. The CDR3 sequence: CASGVESGSWQETQYF. CDR3 sequence (DNA): TGTGCCAGCGGCGTAGAAAGCGGGAGCTGGCAAGAGACCCAGTACTTC.

This chain joins TRBV7-9 and TRBJ2-3; weak D call: TRBD2 (6 bases). This CDR3 contains 15 residues. CDR1 is SEHNR, CDR2 FQNEAQ, per germline (reference sequence). Trimming pared 7 bases from V and 4 bases from J, leaving 18 bases between. The CDR3 spells CASTRDSRRADTQYF. The CDR3 coding sequence is TGTGCCAGCACCCGGGACTCTAGGCGGGCAGATACGCAGTATTTT.

The chain employs TRBV5-6 and TRBJ2-7, with D possibly being TRBD1 (6 bases). CDR3 size: 15 residues. Germline V gene lookup returns CDR1 SGHDT and CDR2 YYEEEE. The V gene lost 1 base and the J gene lost 4 bases, with 15 bases spanning the gap. The CDR3 protein is CASSLWGQKGYEQYF. The CDR3 region has the DNA TGTGCCAGCAGCTTGTGGGGGCAAAAAGGTTACGAGCAGTACTTC.

The gene calls are TRBV6-1 and TRBJ1-1; D uncertain. Germline CDR1 is MNHNS and CDR2 is SASEGT. The CDR3 totals 13 residues. The V end was cut by 7 bases, the J end by 8 bases, with 17 bases between. The CDR3 region has the DNA TGTGCCAGCATCTCCCCCGGGGAGTCGGAAGCTTTCTTT. This encodes CASISPGESEAFF.

The rearrangement links TRBV30 to TRBJ1-3; D perhaps matches TRBD1 (5 bases). The CDR3 has 12 residues. Germline values: CDR1 GTSNPN, CDR2 SVGIG (reference sequence). V gave up 4 bases and J gave up 4 bases, with 8 bases separating them. CDR3 sequence reads: CAWTQGGNTIYF. CDR3 nucleotide sequence: TGTGCCTGGACCCAGGGAGGAAACACCATATATTTT. Full variable domain (missing parts from reference TRBV30 and TRBJ1-3): SQTIHQWPATLVQPVGSPLSLECTVEGTSNPNLYWYRQAAGRGLQLLFYSVGIGQISSEVPQNLSASRPQDRQFILSSKKLLLSDSGFYLCAWTQGGNTIYFGEGSWLTVV.

This clone was seen a single time. The gene calls are TRBV7-9 and TRBJ2-7; 11 bases are shared with TRBD2. From germline, CDR1 is SEHNR and CDR2 FQNEAQ (reference sequence). Trimming at V came to 5 bases and at J to 3 bases, leaving 12 bases not matched to a gene. The CDR3 spans 17 residues. The CDR3 here is CASSGGGGTSGDYEQYF. CDR3 nucleotides: TGTGCCAGCAGCGGGGGCGGGGGGACTAGCGGAGACTACGAGCAGTACTTC. Full variable domain (outside the CDR3, taken from reference TRBV7-9 and TRBJ2-7): DTGVSQNPRHKITKRGQNVTFRCDPISEHNRLYWYRQTLGQGPEFLTYFQNEAQLEKSRLLSDRFSAERPKGSFSTLEIQRTEQGDSAMYLCASSGGGGTSGDYEQYFGPGTRLTVT.

The genes are TRBV5-1 and TRBJ2-7; tentative D call: TRBD1 (7 bases). Germline CDR1 is SGHRS and CDR2 is YFSETQ. Trimming stripped 0 bases from V and 2 bases from J, with 12 bases between. The CDR3 is 15 residues long. In DNA, the CDR3 is TGCGCCAGCAGCTTGGGTGGAGGGGGCGCCTACGAGCAGTACTTC. Its translation is CASSLGGGGAYEQYF.

The chain joins TRBV6-6 to TRBJ1-5; 8 positions agree with TRBD1. The CDR3 length is 16 residues. V shed 7 bases, J shed 2 bases, and the junction held 10 bases outside the gene matches. Germline V gene data show CDR1 as MNHNY and CDR2 as SVGAGI (reference sequence). The CDR3 region is CASTMTGVSGNQPQHF. The CDR3 region has the DNA TGTGCCAGCACCATGACAGGGGTTTCCGGCAATCAGCCCCAGCATTTT.

This clone was counted only a few times. The chain carries TRBV6-5 and TRBJ2-7; perhaps TRBD2 as D (6 bases). The germline V gene encodes CDR1 MNHEY and CDR2 SVGAGI. The V gene lost 0 bases and the J gene lost 5 bases, with 11 bases spanning the gap. The CDR3 sequence is 14 residues long. The CDR3 region is CASSYSETSNEQYF. CDR3 bases: TGTGCCAGCAGTTACTCGGAAACTAGCAACGAGCAGTACTTC.

The chain combines TRBV4-3 with TRBJ2-7; the match to TRBD2 covers 9 bases. J gave up 3 bases and V 1 base, and 7 bases lay outside the gene matches. Germline V gene sequence: CDR1 LGHNA, CDR2 YSLEER. The CDR3 runs to 16 residues. The CDR3 sequence is CASSQGGGTSSYEQYF. DNA for the CDR3: TGCGCCAGCAGCCAAGGGGGCGGGACTAGCAGCTACGAGCAGTACTTC.

The V and J genes are TRBV7-9 and TRBJ1-5; D gene unclear. V gave up 1 base and J gave up 4 bases, with 11 bases separating them. The CDR3 has 15 residues. From germline, CDR1 is SEHNR and CDR2 FQNEAQ (reference sequence). CDR3 residues: CASSLGSTRNQPQHF. The CDR3, as DNA: TGTGCCAGCAGCTTAGGTTCCACAAGAAATCAGCCCCAGCATTTT.

The chain has TRBV9 and TRBJ1-2, with 9 bases lining up with TRBD1. Germline V gene sequence: CDR1 SGDLS, CDR2 YYNGEE. The CDR3 consists of 15 residues. The V gene end was trimmed by 3 bases and the J gene end by 6 bases; junction bases not matched to a gene: 9. In DNA, the CDR3 is TGTGCCAGCAGCGGTGGTTTGGGACAGGGCGATGGCTACACCTTC. Residues: CASSGGLGQGDGYTF.

This chain joins TRBV5-1 and TRBJ2-5, with TRBD2 matching over 8 bases. Germline V gene sequence: CDR1 SGHRS, CDR2 YFSETQ. The CDR3 covers 15 residues. V trimming: 1 base; J trimming: 5 bases; junction bases outside the gene matches: 7. The chain's CDR3 is CASSLRGGGGETQYF. CDR3 coding DNA: TGCGCCAGCAGCTTGAGGGGCGGCGGGGGGGAGACCCAGTACTTC.

CDR3 loop: CASPKKGLAGQETQYF. For the CDR3, the DNA is TGTGCAAGTCCCAAAAAAGGACTAGCGGGCCAAGAGACCCAGTACTTC. The rearrangement joins TRBV12-2 to TRBJ2-5; TRBD2 is the table's D call, not checked against the DNA. TRBV12-2 is designated a pseudogene. The CDR3 spans 16 residues.

This clone was seen more than once but under ten times. V is TRBV4-1 and J is TRBJ1-2; 9 bases line up with TRBD1. Germline values: CDR1 MGHRA, CDR2 YSYEKL. V trimming: 4 bases; J trimming: 5 bases; junction bases outside the gene matches: 8. This CDR3 region has 15 residues. CDR3 amino acids: CASSRPGQGRYGYTF. CDR3 nucleotide sequence: TGCGCCAGCAGCCGCCCGGGACAGGGAAGGTATGGCTACACCTTC.

This clone was seen only once. The rearrangement joins TRBV6-1 to TRBJ1-6, with 9 nucleotides matching TRBD1. The CDR3 consists of 15 residues. Losses at the gene ends were 5 bases for V and 8 bases for J; bases not matched to a gene: 7. Germline values: CDR1 MNHNS, CDR2 SASEGT. As DNA, the CDR3 is TGTGCCAGCAGTTTCCGGACAGGGGAGTATTCACCCCTCCACTTT. Amino acids: CASSFRTGEYSPLHF.

The chain recombines TRBV27 with TRBJ2-7; TRBD2 matches at 8 bases. The CDR3 has 14 amino acids. The V gene end was trimmed by 5 bases and the J gene end by 7 bases; junction bases not matched to a gene: 10. Per germline, CDR1 MNHEY and CDR2 SMNVEV (reference sequence). The CDR3 DNA sequence: TGTGCCAGCAGTACACAGCGGGAGACGGGGGAGCAGTACTTC. Its protein product is CASSTQRETGEQYF.

The genes are TRBV5-1 and TRBJ2-1, with 8 bases matching TRBD2. Trimming cost V 3 bases and J 5 bases; bases outside gene matches: 10. This CDR3 contains 16 residues. CDR1 is SGHRS and CDR2 is YFSETQ in the germline V gene. The CDR3, as DNA: TGCGCCAGCAGCTCATACGTATACGGGAGGGACAATGAGCAGTTCTTC. Protein sequence: CASSSYVYGRDNEQFF.

The chain links TRBV6-5 to TRBJ2-7, with TRBD2 matching 8 bases. CDR3 length: 15 amino acids. The trim removed 0 bases at V and 3 bases at J, leaving 4 bases unmatched. Germline V gene sequence: CDR1 MNHEY, CDR2 SVGAGI. The CDR3 here is CASSYSIAGSYEQYF. The CDR3 nucleotides are TGTGCCAGCAGTTACTCGATAGCGGGGAGCTACGAGCAGTACTTC.

This clone was seen once. The J gene is TRBJ1-1, the V gene TRBV19; TRBD1 aligns across 8 bases. The trim removed 5 bases at V and 3 bases at J, leaving 11 bases unmatched. CDR1 and CDR2 from the germline V gene are LNHDA and SQIVND (reference sequence). CDR3 length: 16 residues. CDR3 protein: CASSPRGTGQDTEAFF. In DNA form, the CDR3 reads TGTGCCAGTAGTCCAAGGGGGACAGGCCAGGACACTGAAGCTTTCTTT.

This chain links TRBV6-5 with TRBJ2-3, with 8 bases matching TRBD1. CDR1 MNHEY and CDR2 SVGAGI come from the germline V gene. Trimming took 1 base from V and 5 from J; bases not matched to a gene: 5. The CDR3 runs to 15 residues. This chain's CDR3 is CASSYYQGAGDTQYF. CDR3 in DNA: TGTGCCAGCAGTTACTACCAGGGGGCTGGAGATACGCAGTATTTT.